This record concerns one T cell receptor (beta chain) sequence. Its antigen is unidentified. Germline CDR1 LNHDA, CDR2 SQIVND (reference sequence). The CDR3 covers 12 residues. V was cut by 5 bases and J by 8 bases, with 12 bases left in between. Healthy people donating bone marrow made up the donors. Primers: 60 Vbeta forward and 13 Jbeta reverse. Sequencing was performed with immunoSEQ multiplex PCR; in TCRdb, only in-frame clones are kept and a portion is missing. The table records over 150,000 clones, about four fifths of them present only once. This specimen comes from a study of cytomegalovirus exposure and HLA in healthy donors. Study context: The study's early data release held approximately 91 million unique TCRs from HLA-typed donors.

Study-level results: The likely explanation for a cluster of highly shared sequence variants was sequencing artifact. In vitro, three CMV-associated chains proved specific for CMV antigens.

The clonotype was recovered from a male donor in good health and CMV-seropositive. Sequenced input: PBMCs. This rearrangement joins TRBV19 to TRBJ1-2; D remains ambiguous. CDR3 DNA: TGTGCCAGTAGTTCCGGCCCGGGAGGCTACACCTTC. Translation gives CASSSGPGGYTF.